This T cell receptor (beta chain) was sequenced in a study of blood T cells in healthy people across ages. Primers used in a second PCR of about 7 to 12 cycles were a sample-barcoded 5' primer and a J-beta primer mix. One entry per CDR3 protein results from TCRdb running MiXCR on the 5' RACE reads. Of about 780,000 distinct CDR3 sequences in the sample, roughly 25% were seen once. Germline V gives CDR1 MDHEN, CDR2 SYDVKM. This CDR3 is built from 14 residues. V was pared by 7 bases and J by 3 bases, with 2 bases of the junction left unmatched. This clonotype was seen a handful of times. This same sample was also part of a study on T cells of mothers and their children.

The material sequenced was blood. This sequence originates from a boy aged 10-17 years in good health. The V and J genes are TRBV28 and TRBJ2-5; 13 nucleotides line up with TRBD2. CDR3 DNA: TGTGCCAGCACAGGACTAGCGGGGGAAGAGACCCAGTACTTC. It is translated as CASTGLAGEETQYF.